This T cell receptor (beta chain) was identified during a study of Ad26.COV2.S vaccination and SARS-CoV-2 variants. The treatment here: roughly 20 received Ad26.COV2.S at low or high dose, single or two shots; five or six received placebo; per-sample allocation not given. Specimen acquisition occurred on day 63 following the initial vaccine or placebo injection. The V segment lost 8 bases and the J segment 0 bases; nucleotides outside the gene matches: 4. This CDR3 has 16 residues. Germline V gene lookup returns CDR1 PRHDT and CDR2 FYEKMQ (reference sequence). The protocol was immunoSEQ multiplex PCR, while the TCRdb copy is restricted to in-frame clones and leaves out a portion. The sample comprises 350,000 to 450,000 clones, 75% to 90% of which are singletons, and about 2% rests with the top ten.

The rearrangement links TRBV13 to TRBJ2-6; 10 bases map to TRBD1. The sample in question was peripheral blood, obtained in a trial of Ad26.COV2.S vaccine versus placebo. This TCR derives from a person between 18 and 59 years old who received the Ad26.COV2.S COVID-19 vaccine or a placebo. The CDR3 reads CASRDRGLSGANVLTF. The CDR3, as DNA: TGTGCCAGCCGGGACAGGGGACTCTCTGGGGCCAACGTCCTGACTTTC. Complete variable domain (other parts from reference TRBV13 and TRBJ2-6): AAGVIQSPRHLIKEKRETATLKCYPIPRHDTVYWYQQGPGQDPQFLISFYEKMQSDKGSIPDRFSAQQFSDYHSELNMSSLELGDSALYFCASRDRGLSGANVLTFGAGSRLTVL.